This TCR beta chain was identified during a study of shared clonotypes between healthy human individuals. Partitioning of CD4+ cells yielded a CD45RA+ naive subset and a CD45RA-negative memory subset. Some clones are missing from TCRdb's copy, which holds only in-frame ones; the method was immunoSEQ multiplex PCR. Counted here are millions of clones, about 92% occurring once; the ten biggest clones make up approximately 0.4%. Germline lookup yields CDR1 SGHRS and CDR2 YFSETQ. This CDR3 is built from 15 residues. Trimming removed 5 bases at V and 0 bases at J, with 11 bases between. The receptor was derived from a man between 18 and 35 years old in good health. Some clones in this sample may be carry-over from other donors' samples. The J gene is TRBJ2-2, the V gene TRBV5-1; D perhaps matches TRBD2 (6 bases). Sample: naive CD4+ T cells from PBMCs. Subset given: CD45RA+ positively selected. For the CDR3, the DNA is TGCGCCAGCAGTCCCACTAGCCCGAACACCGGGGAGCTGTTTTTT. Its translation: CASSPTSPNTGELFF.